This note documents a single T cell receptor (beta chain) sequence. The target of this receptor is not known. The sample holds no much larger clone one base away, and base qualities are not on file. The data originate from a study of cytomegalovirus exposure and HLA in healthy donors listed by TCRdb under 2017. Regarding the study in general: An earlier analysis of under 600 of the donors reported 276 Gb of sequence data and more than 90 million unique TCR beta sequences from 150 million to 200 million T cells. The aim of the study was to test whether cataloging public T cell receptors could identify signatures of past pathogen exposure. High-throughput TCR immunosequencing, statistical association of individual TCRs with disease status, and machine learning were combined to predict cytomegalovirus infection status. Among the roughly 430 genotyped donors, about 85% belonged to the genetic ancestry cluster associated with self-reported Caucasian donors. The later analysis used no new phenotypic data to find candidate immune exposures, relying instead on TCR beta sequences and their occurrence across donors. A separate validation cohort of over a hundred different subjects was used in addition to the roughly 700-subject first cohort. Every repertoire in the discovery cohort had been generated on one and the same sequencing platform. Class I and class II HLA loci were covered by the typing at four-digit resolution. An earlier analysis of 587 of the donors applied high-throughput TCR beta sequencing to assess whether each TCR beta V gene segment acted as functional or pseudogenic. The number of donors typed differed by locus, with about 629-640 for A, B, C, DRB1 and DQB1, around 500 for DQA1, 600 to 610 for DPA1, and 472 for DPB1. Among a few hundred genotyped donors of the cohort, an average of about 240,000 unique TCR beta nucleotide sequences were sequenced per donor, roughly 20% of them non-productive. About five DR-DQ haplotypes were treated as single units for association and clustering because of strong linkage in the cohort. A later genetic analysis used genome-wide SNP genotypes for about 60% of the roughly 700 donors, treating that subset as a discovery cohort. Donor age, sex, ethnicity and CMV serostatus were compiled together with the repertoire data. Approximately 300 gigabases of sequencing data and roughly 80 million unique TCR sequences made up an early release that covered over 550 HLA-typed donors. The study used immunosequencing to profile the T cell repertoires of approximately 650 subjects and linked those repertoires to cytomegalovirus serostatus. A later analysis re-examined previously published TCR beta repertoires from more than 650 donors and added high-resolution HLA genotyping to investigate patterns of TCR occurrence. The paper as a whole reports these results and caveats: It was suggested by the authors that the approach could potentially be generalized to other disease states and immunological phenotypes. In a later analysis, HLA-associated TCR beta chains showed more clonal expansion and lower generation probabilities than non-associated chains that were equally common. The cohort was sequenced for TCR beta chains only, and without alpha or paired-chain data the features that could be detected were limited. A later genetic analysis associated a missense DCLRE1C variant with V-gene and J-gene trimming of TCR beta chains, and an independent cohort replicated the association. A further reported finding was that TCR beta sequences accurately predicted the HLA-A and HLA-B alleles for most subjects in the first cohort. The presence/absence analyses assumed that sequencing depth was roughly uniform across donors, and that assumption may not be true. Because some donors lacked HLA typing at each locus, the association tests relied only on the typed subset. According to a later genetic analysis, donors in an Asian-associated ancestry cluster had fewer N-insertions in productive TCRs than the approximately 630-donor mean. In a later analysis, most CMV-associated TCR beta chains were found to appear HLA-restricted, with HLA associations seemingly driven largely by CMV exposure. About 17 rarely observed V segments, including chromosome 9 orphons, were excluded from the earlier analysis of a few hundred of the donors because counts were too low. A later analysis associated 15,000 to 20,000 TCR beta sequences with specific HLA alleles at a false discovery rate of 0.05. In vitro tests confirmed that a few of the cytomegalovirus-associated TCR beta chains recognize cytomegalovirus antigens. The study gave a list of about 160 TCR beta chains associated with cytomegalovirus. Linkage disequilibrium might explain the correlated functional status among segregating V segments, but an unknown experimental factor could not be excluded. While some public TCRs were present in many individuals, most TCR sequences turned up only very rarely across donors. A later analysis reported that several top co-occurrence clusters appeared linked to parvovirus B19, influenza, CMV and Epstein-Barr virus. A group of highly shared sequence variants was considered likely to be a technical artifact of the sequencing pipeline. A later analysis found that TCR association rates varied across HLA loci, with DRB1 alleles showing the most associated TCRs and HLA-C alleles the fewest. When HLA alleles, especially DR and DQ, strongly co-occurred, attributing TCR associations to individual alleles was difficult. The only immune exposure information available for the cohort was CMV serostatus. The classifier was reported to diagnose cytomegalovirus status with high specificity and sensitivity in both the original cohort and the validation cohort. Broadly in line with IMGT annotations, most TCR beta V segments showed up in productive rearrangements about 90% or about 30% of the time in an earlier analysis of a few hundred of the donors.

The library was obtained by the immunoSEQ multiplex PCR assay. For the multiplex PCR, a mixture combining 60 forward primers for TCR Vbeta segments and 13 reverse primers for TCR Jbeta segments was used. Amplification of the CDR3 region of rearranged TCR beta genes was performed with a multiplex PCR assay on genomic DNA. The Illumina HiSeq System was used to sequence the amplified TCR beta libraries as 87-base-pair reads. In the source study's methods: Across the roughly 600 repertoires, a later analysis counted some 80 million unique TCR beta chains, roughly 11 million of which were shared by at least two donors. A nearest-neighbor algorithm error-corrected the raw reads and collapsed the reads into unique sequences, merging closely related sequences to remove PCR and sequencing errors. V, D and J gene segments were assigned by aligning CDR3 sequences to IMGT reference sequences. For a sequence to be retained, a match of at least six nucleotides to both a V gene segment and a J gene segment was required. A rearrangement counted as productive if the CDR3 had no stop codons and remained in frame with V and J, and every other rearrangement counted as non-productive. CDR3 was defined according to IMGT convention as the region running from the second conserved V-encoded cysteine to the conserved J-encoded phenylalanine. In an earlier analysis of roughly 610 of the donors, sequences lacking an unambiguous match to a single V gene segment were excluded. An earlier analysis of a few hundred of the donors called V segments functional above 56.7% productive rearrangements and segregating when the between-donor standard deviation exceeded 5%. A statistical classification framework was developed to diagnose cytomegalovirus status using the catalog of TCR beta chain sequences. In a later analysis, V and J genes were assigned by comparing TCR nucleotide sequences against IMGT/GENE-DB human TR gene sequences. Using the TCRdist pipeline, a later analysis assigned CDR3 sequences along with most-parsimonious VDJ recombination scenarios. In a later analysis, every TCR beta chain was defined by the combination of its CDR3 amino acid sequence and its V-gene family, and reads without a unique V-gene family were dropped. A later analysis removed 592 highly shared, low-generation-probability nucleotide sequences to deal with suspected cross-contamination and a sequencing artifact. In a later analysis, a clonal expansion index for each public chain was calculated from normalized within-repertoire ranks of inferred template counts. Generation probabilities in a later analysis came from a VDJ recombination model fitted to out-of-frame rearrangements, and those results were checked against IGoR. A later analysis scored TCR-TCR, TCR-HLA and TCR-CMV co-occurrence with hypergeometric tests, applying a repertoire-size bias correction to TCR pairs. A later analysis estimated false discovery rates by permuting HLA or CMV assignments 20 times. In a later analysis, co-occurring TCRs were grouped using DBSCAN, with TCRdist sequence similarity added in when clustering inside HLA-allele-positive subsets. Repertoires with fewer than 30,000 or more than 120,000 public chains were left out of co-occurrence clustering, as were five repertoires with anomalous nucleotide sharing. The source is immuneACCESS, and TCRdb retained only in-frame sequences with V and J called. Part of the clones is not carried over; for the studies checked, unresolved V genes explain less than half of this, and the remainder is unexplained. V, J and clone size derive from that table, while D and trimming were established from the DNA sequence. The sample table lists approximately 100,000 clones, around three quarters of them with a count of one. The top ten constitute around 4% of the sample.

The cohort comprised more than 550 healthy bone marrow donors. All cohort members were sampled while nominally healthy, although unrecorded immune exposures were likely present. The donor was CMV seropositive and belonged to the group of 250 to 300 seropositive cohort members. Every donor gave a peripheral blood sample, and the peripheral blood mononuclear cells from that sample were used for TCR beta sequencing. Genomic DNA extraction from the blood cell samples was performed with the Qiagen DNeasy Blood Extraction Kit. The sequence was obtained from a female donor in good health and CMV-seropositive. The sequenced material came from PBMCs.

The CDR3 loop reads CASSYSRAGGLFEQYF. The DNA is TGTGCCAGCAGTTACTCGAGAGCGGGGGGGCTTTTCGAGCAGTACTTC. The rearrangement joined TRBV6-5 to TRBJ2-7, with 10 bases aligning to TRBD2. From a lookup of the germline V gene, CDR1 and CDR2 are MNHEY and SVGAGI. The CDR3 has 16 amino acids, counting the end cysteine and phenylalanine. CDR3 DNA only is kept here, 48 bases in frame from base 1. V loses 0 bases at its end and J loses 6 bases; junction bases beyond the gene matches: 8.